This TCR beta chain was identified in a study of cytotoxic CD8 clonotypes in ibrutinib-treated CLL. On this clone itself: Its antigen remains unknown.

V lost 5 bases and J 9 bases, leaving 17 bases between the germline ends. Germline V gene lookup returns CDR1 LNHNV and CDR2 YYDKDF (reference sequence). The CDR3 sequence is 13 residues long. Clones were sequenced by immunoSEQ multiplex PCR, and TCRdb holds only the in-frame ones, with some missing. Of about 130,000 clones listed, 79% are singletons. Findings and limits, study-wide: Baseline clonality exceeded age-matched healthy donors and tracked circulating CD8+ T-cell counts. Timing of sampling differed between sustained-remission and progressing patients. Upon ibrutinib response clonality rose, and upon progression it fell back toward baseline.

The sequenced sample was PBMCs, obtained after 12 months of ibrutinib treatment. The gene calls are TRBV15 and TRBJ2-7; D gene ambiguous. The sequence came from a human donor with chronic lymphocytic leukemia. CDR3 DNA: TGTGCCACCAGCCAGAGCCCCATCTTTGTGCAGTACTTC. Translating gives CATSQSPIFVQYF.